This TCR beta chain was sequenced during a study of OX40 agonist ivuxolimab in advanced cancers. Study-level background: Administration of intravenous ivuxolimab to patients occurred every 2 weeks at 0.01 to 10 mg/kg. Study results and caveats: The work left the antigen specificity of expanded peripheral T cells undetermined.

This clone occurred once. Its antigen is unknown. Profiled with immunoSEQ multiplex PCR; TCRdb holds only in-frame clones, not every one. The data contain under 70,000 clones, about 85% of them singletons. Germline CDR1 SGHTA, CDR2 FQGTGA. The CDR3 has 14 residues. The ends were cut back, 1 base at V and 8 bases at J, with 12 bases in the middle. The source of this sequence is an adult with an advanced solid tumor such as melanoma, head and neck, liver or kidney cancer. The V call is TRBV7-3, the J call TRBJ2-1; D unresolved. The material sequenced was CD4+ or CD8+ T cells sorted from blood, taken in a trial of the OX40 agonist ivuxolimab. In nucleotides, the CDR3 is TGTGCCAGCAGCTTAAGAGTTTCTCCAGATGAGCAGTTCTTC. Protein: CASSLRVSPDEQFF.